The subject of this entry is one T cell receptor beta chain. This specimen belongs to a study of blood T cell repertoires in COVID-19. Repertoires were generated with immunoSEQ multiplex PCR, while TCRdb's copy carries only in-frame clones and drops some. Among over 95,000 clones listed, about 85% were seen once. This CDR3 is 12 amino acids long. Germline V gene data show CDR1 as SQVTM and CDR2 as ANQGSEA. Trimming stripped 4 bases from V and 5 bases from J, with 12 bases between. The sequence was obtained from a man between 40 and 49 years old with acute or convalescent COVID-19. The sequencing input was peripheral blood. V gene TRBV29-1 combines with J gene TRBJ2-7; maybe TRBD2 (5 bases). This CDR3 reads CSVVSGIHEQYF. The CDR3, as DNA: TGCAGCGTTGTATCCGGGATCCACGAGCAGTACTTC.